This T cell receptor beta chain was profiled in a study of PD-1 blockade in mismatch repair-deficient tumors listed by TCRdb under 2017. At the level of the whole study: Between September 2013 and 2016, the trial enrolled roughly 85 consecutive patients with approximately 11 mismatch repair-deficient cancer types, every one of whom had been previously treated and was progressing. Deep sequencing of TCR CDR3 regions was used to track tumor-associated T cell clones in peripheral blood of patients responding to PD-1 blockade. General findings and caveats noted by the study authors: Rapid expansion after pembrolizumab followed by contraction, generally before radiologic responses, was shown by tumor-resident clones, which were often undetectable in blood before treatment.

V was cut back by 0 bases and J by 6 bases, leaving a gap of 13 bases between them. The CDR3 starts with the cysteine, ends with the phenylalanine, and has 15 residues. Just CDR3 DNA is preserved here, 45 bases in frame from base 1. CDR1 and CDR2, per the germline V gene, are SGHRS and YFSETQ. The library was produced with the immunoSEQ multiplex PCR assay. TCRdb took this table from immuneACCESS and kept in-frame rearrangements with V and J called. Such tables lack part of the clones; where checked against another copy, unresolved V genes explain under half of the gap, and the rest is unexplained. The sample table lists 20,000 to 25,000 clones, approximately 84% of them with a count of one. The biggest ten clones account for 17% of the sample. Turning to this clone: This receptor's antigen is unknown. No much larger clonotype is one base removed from it; base qualities were not supplied.

For every enrolled patient, mismatch repair deficiency was confirmed by either polymerase chain reaction or immunohistochemistry. TCR sequencing was performed for a few patients who responded to pembrolizumab therapy. Pembrolizumab PD-1 blockade was prospectively tested in advanced mismatch repair-deficient cancers, regardless of tissue of origin, in the phase II trial. Serial peripheral blood T cell samples were collected before and at multiple times after starting PD-1 blockade. Blood sampling times were expressed in weeks after the first pembrolizumab dose. This clonotype was obtained from an adult with mismatch repair-deficient cancer. The V and J genes are TRBV5-1 and TRBJ2-4; TRBD2 is a possible D gene, resting on 7 matching bases. Sequenced here: peripheral blood, sampled 2 weeks after starting pembrolizumab. The CDR3 has the sequence CASSLAAGEGNIQYF. In nucleotide form, the sequence is TGCGCCAGCAGCTTGGCCGCAGGGGAGGGAAACATTCAGTACTTC.